The subject of this entry is one T cell receptor (beta chain). This entry belongs to a study of blood T cell repertoires in COVID-19. Study context: COVID-19 samples, acute and convalescent, were from the United States, Italy and Spain. T cells, B-cell-depleted T cells, or PBMCs provided the cDNA or gDNA that served as material.

Methods used by the authors: Amplification with reference gene primers provided the estimates of nucleated cell counts. Measured with immunoSEQ multiplex PCR; TCRdb has only the in-frame clones, and not every one. The DNA gave D and trimming, while V, J and clone size come from that table. The sample lists approximately 200,000 clones; 70% to 85% were seen once. The ends lost 6 bases at V and 0 bases at J; junction bases unmatched: 9. This CDR3 region has 16 residues. CDR1 and CDR2 from the germline V gene are SGHTA and FQGNSA. V usage is TRBV7-2 and J usage is TRBJ2-3; 7 bases line up with TRBD2. This sequence was found in a human donor with acute or convalescent COVID-19. The donor label of this sample is uncertain. The source material was peripheral blood. CDR3 region: CASSLAVGGSTDTQYF. CDR3 DNA: TGTGCCAGCAGTCTAGCGGTCGGTGGGAGCACAGATACGCAGTATTTT.